These 2 T cell receptor beta chains share one sample of origin, sequenced in a study of identical twins. One entry per CDR3 protein, called by TCRdb with MiXCR from the 5' RACE reads. Of about 690,000 distinct CDR3 sequences in the sample, over 5% were seen once. The sample consisted of naive T cells sorted from blood. These receptors all stem from a man aged 18 to 29 in good health.

The chain uses TRBV6-1 and TRBJ2-1, with 7 bases matching TRBD1. The trim removed 6 bases at V and 2 bases at J, leaving 4 bases unmatched. This CDR3 region has 14 residues. Germline CDR1 is MNHNS and CDR2 is SASEGT. The CDR3 DNA reads as TGTGCCAGCAGCCGGGACAGCGCCTACAATGAGCAGTTCTTC. Its protein product is CASSRDSAYNEQFF.

The chain uses TRBV5-1 and TRBJ2-3, with D possibly being TRBD1 (5 bases). The CDR3 is 13 residues long. Germline V CDR1 and CDR2: SGHRS, YFSETQ. The germline V and J ends were trimmed by 4 bases and 4 bases, with 10 bases remaining between them. Here the CDR3 DNA reads TGCGCCAGCAGCGTGACAGACTCAGATACGCAGTATTTT. This sequence encodes CASSVTDSDTQYF. The full variable domain, rest sourced from reference TRBV5-1 and TRBJ2-3, is KAGVTQTPRYLIKTRGQQVTLSCSPISGHRSVSWYQQTPGQGLQFLFEYFSETQRNKGNFPGRFSGRQFSNSRSEMNVSTLELGDSALYLCASSVTDSDTQYFGPGTRLTVL.